The source of this TCR beta chain is a study of T cell changes during pregnancy in multiple sclerosis. V was trimmed by 5 bases and J by 2 bases, leaving 19 bases between them. Germline loops: CDR1 SEHNR, CDR2 FQNEAQ (reference sequence). The CDR3 covers 17 residues. A few counts support this clone. Sequenced by immunoSEQ multiplex PCR; TCRdb stores in-frame clones only, minus some. The sample records some 25,000 clones, around nine tenths being singletons. The chain recombines TRBV7-9 with TRBJ1-5; tentatively, D is TRBD1 (5 bases). This TCR was sampled from a female donor in good health, enrolled as a control in a pregnancy study. This specimen was CD4+ T cells from peripheral blood mononuclear cells, taken in the first trimester of pregnancy. CDR3 DNA sequence: TGTGCCAGCAGCCCACCCTCCCAGGGTTCGGGCAATCAGCCCCAGCATTTT. It codes for CASSPPSQGSGNQPQHF. The full variable domain, completed using reference TRBV7-9 and TRBJ1-5, is DTGVSQNPRHKITKRGQNVTFRCDPISEHNRLYWYRQTLGQGPEFLTYFQNEAQLEKSRLLSDRFSAERPKGSFSTLEIQRTEQGDSAMYLCASSPPSQGSGNQPQHFGDGTRLSIL.